The TCR beta chain under discussion was sequenced for a study of blood T cell repertoires in COVID-19. On the study more broadly: Italy, Spain and the United States were the sources of the convalescent and acute COVID-19 samples. The cDNA or gDNA used as material had been derived from T cells, B-cell-depleted T cells, or PBMCs.

This clone was observed a single time. Original data processing: The authors estimated nucleated cell counts from reference gene primer amplification. Libraries were prepared by immunoSEQ multiplex PCR; TCRdb keeps only in-frame clonotypes and omits some of them. The V and J calls and clone size were taken over from that table, and D and trimming were inferred from the DNA. Altogether 300,000 to 400,000 clones are present, more than 70% being singletons, with the ten largest covering approximately 7.4%. Followed over time, Seattle patients had been enrolled while infection was active. Trimming cost V 3 bases and J 8 bases, with 11 bases left between them. The germline gives CDR1 MNHEY, CDR2 SMNVEV (reference sequence). The CDR3 has 13 amino acids.

The TCR comes from a woman between 65 and 79 years old with COVID-19, enrolled during active disease. The sample comprised peripheral blood. The rearrangement links TRBV27 to TRBJ1-3; D gene ambiguous. The CDR3 DNA reads as TGTGCCAGCAGTTTTGTCCGTGGCCACACCATATATTTT. The encoded protein is CASSFVRGHTIYF.